Listed here is a single TCR beta chain. This clone's antigen is unknown. The sample holds no much larger clone one base away, and base qualities are not on file. V is pruned by 5 bases and J by 3 bases, leaving 12 bases of the junction without a gene match. Measured from the cysteine to the phenylalanine, the CDR3 is 17 residues long. The CDR3 DNA has 51 bases and is translated from base 1. As encoded in the germline V gene (reference sequence), CDR1 is SEHNR while CDR2 is FQNEAQ. This sample's treatment or condition label indicates: over 15 received Ad26.COV2.S at low or high dose, single or two shots; roughly 5 received placebo; per-sample allocation not given. For vaccine and placebo recipients, the sequenced repertoires came from samples collected on day 63 after the first injection. Between 29 July and 7 August 2020, Cohort 1b enrolled approximately 26 adults aged 18-55 years at one site in Boston, USA. As a vaccine, Ad26.COV2.S was a replication-incompetent adenovirus type 26 vector that expressed a prefusion-stabilized SARS-CoV-2 spike protein derived from the original Wuhan strain.

The entry originates in a study of Ad26.COV2.S vaccination and SARS-CoV-2 variants (dated by TCRdb to about 2021). With regard to the full study: Donors in the vaccine arm were drawn from COV1001, a multicentre, randomized, double-blind, placebo-controlled phase I-IIa trial testing Ad26.COV2.S in healthy adults. Ad26.COV2.S was administered intramuscularly at a dose of 5x10^10 or 1x10^11 viral particles, either as one shot or as two shots given 56 days apart. Sequencing of the TCRbeta repertoire served to evaluate the specificity and breadth of SARS-CoV-2-reactive T cell receptors following Ad26.COV2.S vaccination. A total of some 30 samples were included in the TCR-sequenced set, comprising 19 Ad26.COV2.S vaccine recipients, 5 placebo recipients and 8 SARS-CoV-2 convalescent individuals. Participants in the trial were split at random into five groups of five each, receiving low-dose or high-dose Ad26.COV2.S once or twice, or else placebo on both occasions. Throughout the experiments and outcome assessment, investigators stayed blinded to trial group allocation. Overall results and qualifications from the work: Comparing responses between vaccine doses or regimens was not something the study was powered to do. Higher spike-specific TCR breadth was observed in Ad26.COV2.S recipients than in placebo recipients (P = 0.0014). Non-spike TCR breadth was comparable between vaccine and placebo recipients, consistent with the vaccine containing only spike. The authors noted that the TCR breadth and depth analyses may have underestimated total T cell responses. Substantial breadth of spike-specific CD8+ and CD4+ T cell responses was reported after vaccination.

The immunoSEQ Assay was used to sequence TCRbeta CDR3 regions. After extraction, genomic DNA underwent amplification by bias-controlled multiplex PCR, followed by high-throughput sequencing. In the paper's pipeline: To quantify the absolute abundance of every unique TCRbeta CDR3 region, sequences were collapsed and filtered. T cell fraction was estimated by normalizing TCRbeta template counts to usable DNA, which was measured by amplifying reference genes present in all nucleated cells. Repertoire TCRs were annotated as SARS-CoV-2-specific when V gene, CDR3 amino acid sequence and J gene were exactly matched to a known reactive TCR set. The reference SARS-CoV-2 TCR set was obtained from MIRA and was filtered for enrichment in COVID-19-positive ImmuneCODE repertoires, whereby public or cross-reactive TCRs were removed. Using the MIRA antigens, annotated TCRs were further analysed by specific ORF or by position within an ORF. Breadth was defined as annotated unique rearrangements over total unique productive rearrangements; depth was the summed frequency of those rearrangements. Group comparisons of TCR breadth used two-sided Wilcoxon rank-sum tests. This is the immuneACCESS table as TCRdb keeps it, with only in-frame sequences that have V and J called. A part of the clones is gone; compared with another copy, unresolved V genes explain less than half, and the rest is unexplained. The D gene and trimming were derived from the DNA, and the V and J assignments and clone size from that table. The sample table lists 350,000 to 500,000 clones, about 90% of them with a count of one. Of the sample, roughly 4% is held by the ten largest clones.

Here the sequenced sample was peripheral blood, taken in a trial of Ad26.COV2.S vaccine versus placebo. The chain is made from TRBV7-9 and TRBJ2-3; TRBD1 agrees with 9 junctional bases. This receptor was obtained from a person aged 18-60 years who received the Ad26.COV2.S COVID-19 vaccine or a placebo. DNA sequence: TGTGCCAGCAGCGACACACGGGACAGGGTAAAAACAGATACGCAGTATTTT. This gives the protein CASSDTRDRVKTDTQYF.